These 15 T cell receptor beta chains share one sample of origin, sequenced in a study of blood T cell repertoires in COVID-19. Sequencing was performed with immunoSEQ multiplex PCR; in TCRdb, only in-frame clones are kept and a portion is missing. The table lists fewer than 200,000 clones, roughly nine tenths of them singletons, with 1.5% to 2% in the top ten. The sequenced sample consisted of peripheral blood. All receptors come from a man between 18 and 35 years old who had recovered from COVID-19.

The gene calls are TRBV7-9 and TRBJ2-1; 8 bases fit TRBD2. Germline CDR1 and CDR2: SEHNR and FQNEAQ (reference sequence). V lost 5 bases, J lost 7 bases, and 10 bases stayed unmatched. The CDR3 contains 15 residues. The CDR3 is CASSTRDLAGNEQFF. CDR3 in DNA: TGTGCCAGCAGCACGCGGGACTTAGCGGGAAATGAGCAGTTCTTC.

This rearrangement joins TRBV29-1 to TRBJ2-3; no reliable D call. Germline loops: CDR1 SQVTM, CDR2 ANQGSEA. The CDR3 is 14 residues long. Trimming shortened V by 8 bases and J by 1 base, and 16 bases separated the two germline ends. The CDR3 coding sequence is TGCAGCCTCCGGTGGTCCGCCGGCACAGATACGCAGTATTTT. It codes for CSLRWSAGTDTQYF.

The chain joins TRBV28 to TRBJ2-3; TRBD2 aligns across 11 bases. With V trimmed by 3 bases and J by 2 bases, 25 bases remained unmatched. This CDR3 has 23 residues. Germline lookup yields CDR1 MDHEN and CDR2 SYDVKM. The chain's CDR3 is CASSFSLGSGRAGVVVLTDTQYF. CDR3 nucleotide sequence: TGTGCCAGCAGTTTTTCACTGGGTAGCGGGAGGGCCGGGGTTGTGGTCCTCACAGATACGCAGTATTTT.

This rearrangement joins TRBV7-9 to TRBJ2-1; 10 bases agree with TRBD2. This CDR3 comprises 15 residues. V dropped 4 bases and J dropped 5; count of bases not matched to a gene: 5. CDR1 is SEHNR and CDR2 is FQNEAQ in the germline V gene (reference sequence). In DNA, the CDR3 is TGTGCCAGCAGCTATGGACTAGCGGTGAACAATGAGCAGTTCTTC. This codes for CASSYGLAVNNEQFF.

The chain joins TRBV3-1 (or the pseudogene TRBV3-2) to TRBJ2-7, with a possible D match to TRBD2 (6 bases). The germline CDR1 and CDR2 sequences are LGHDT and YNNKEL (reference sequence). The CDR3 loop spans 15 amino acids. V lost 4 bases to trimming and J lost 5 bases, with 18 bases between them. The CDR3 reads CASSPSGRRENEQYF. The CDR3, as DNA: TGTGCCAGCAGCCCATCGGGGAGGCGGGAAAACGAGCAGTACTTC.

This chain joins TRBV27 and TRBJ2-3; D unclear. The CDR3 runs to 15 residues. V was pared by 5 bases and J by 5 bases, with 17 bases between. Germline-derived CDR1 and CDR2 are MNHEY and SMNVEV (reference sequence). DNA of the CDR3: TGTGCCAGCAGTGCTCACCTCACCGGGTTAGATACGCAGTATTTT. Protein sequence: CASSAHLTGLDTQYF.

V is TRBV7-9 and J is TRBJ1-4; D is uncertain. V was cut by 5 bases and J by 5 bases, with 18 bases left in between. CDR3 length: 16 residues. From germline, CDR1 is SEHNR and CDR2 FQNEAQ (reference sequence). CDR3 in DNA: TGTGCCAGCAGCCACCTCTTAGCCGGGAGGAATGAAAAACTGTTTTTT. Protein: CASSHLLAGRNEKLFF.

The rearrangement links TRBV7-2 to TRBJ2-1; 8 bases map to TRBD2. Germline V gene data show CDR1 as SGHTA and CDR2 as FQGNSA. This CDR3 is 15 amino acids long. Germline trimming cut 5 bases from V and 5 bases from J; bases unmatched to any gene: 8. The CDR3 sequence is CASSPSGSPDNEQFF. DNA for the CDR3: TGTGCCAGCAGCCCCAGCGGGAGTCCCGACAATGAGCAGTTCTTC. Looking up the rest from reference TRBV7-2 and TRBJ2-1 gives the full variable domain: GAGVSQSPSNKVTEKGKDVELRCDPISGHTALYWYRQSLGQGLEFLIYFQGNSAPDKSGLPSDRFSAERTGGSVSTLTIQRTQQEDSAVYLCASSPSGSPDNEQFFGPGTRLTVL.

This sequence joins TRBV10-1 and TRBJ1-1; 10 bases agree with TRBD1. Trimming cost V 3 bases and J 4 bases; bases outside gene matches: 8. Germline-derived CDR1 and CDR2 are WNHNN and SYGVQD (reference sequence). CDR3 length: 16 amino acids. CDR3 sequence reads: CASSDSTGQGITEAFF. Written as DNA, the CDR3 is TGCGCCAGCAGTGACTCAACGGGACAGGGGATCACTGAAGCTTTCTTT.

The CDR3 bases are TGTGCCAGCAGCGGAAAGACTAGCGGCTCCTCCTACGAGCAGTACTTC. Encoded protein: CASSGKTSGSSYEQYF. V usage is TRBV7-2 and J usage is TRBJ2-7; 9 positions agree with TRBD2. The CDR3 has 16 amino acids. Germline-derived CDR1 and CDR2 are SGHTA and FQGNSA. V shed 5 bases and J 0 bases; nucleotides not matched to a gene: 8.

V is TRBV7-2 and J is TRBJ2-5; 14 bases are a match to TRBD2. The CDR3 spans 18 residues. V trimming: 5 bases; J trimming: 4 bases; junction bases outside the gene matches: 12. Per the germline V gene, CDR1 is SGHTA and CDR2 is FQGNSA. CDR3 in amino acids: CASSGPGLAGVGGETQYF. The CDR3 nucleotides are TGTGCCAGCAGCGGCCCGGGACTAGCGGGAGTGGGGGGAGAGACCCAGTACTTC.

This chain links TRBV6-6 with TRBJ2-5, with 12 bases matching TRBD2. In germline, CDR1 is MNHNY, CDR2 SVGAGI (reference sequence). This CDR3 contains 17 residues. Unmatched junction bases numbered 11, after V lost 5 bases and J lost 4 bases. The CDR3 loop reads CASSRKPSGRAGETQYF. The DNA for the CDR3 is TGTGCCAGCAGTCGTAAACCTAGCGGGAGGGCAGGAGAGACCCAGTACTTC.

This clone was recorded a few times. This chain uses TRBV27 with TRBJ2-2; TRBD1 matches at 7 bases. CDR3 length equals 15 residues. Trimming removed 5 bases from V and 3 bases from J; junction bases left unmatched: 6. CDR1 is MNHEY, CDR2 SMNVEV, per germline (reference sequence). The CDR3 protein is CASSPGDRYTGELFF. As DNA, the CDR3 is TGTGCCAGCAGTCCTGGGGACAGATACACCGGGGAGCTGTTTTTT.

CDR3 region: CASSYDRENSPLHF. The CDR3 DNA is TGTGCCAGCAGTTACGACAGGGAGAATTCACCCCTCCACTTT. The chain couples TRBV6-5 to TRBJ1-6, with 7 positions matching TRBD1. V was pared by 2 bases and J by 7 bases, with 2 bases of the junction left unmatched. This CDR3 comprises 14 residues. Per the germline V gene, CDR1 is MNHEY and CDR2 is SVGAGI.

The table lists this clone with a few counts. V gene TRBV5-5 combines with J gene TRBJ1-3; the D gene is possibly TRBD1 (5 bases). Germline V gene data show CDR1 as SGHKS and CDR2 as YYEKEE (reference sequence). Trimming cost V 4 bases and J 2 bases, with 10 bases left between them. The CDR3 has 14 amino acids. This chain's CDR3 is CASSSGTAGNTIYF. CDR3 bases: TGTGCCAGCAGCAGCGGGACGGCTGGAAACACCATATATTTT.